Following are 20 T cell receptor beta chains from one sample sequenced in a study of control samples from healthy donors and cancer patients. The protocol was immunoSEQ multiplex PCR, while the TCRdb copy is restricted to in-frame clones and leaves out a portion. The sample includes some 120,000 clones, 91% of them seen just once. Sequencing input: blood. The receptors come from a woman aged 18-29 years in good health.

The chain carries TRBV24-1 and TRBJ2-6; possibly TRBD1 for D (6 bases). The CDR3 runs to 17 residues. The germline V gene encodes CDR1 KGHDR and CDR2 SFDVKD. V lost 4 bases, J lost 1 base, and 13 bases lay in between. The CDR3, as DNA: TGTGCCACCAGTGACCGCCCCACAGGGTCTGGGGCCAACGTCCTGACTTTC. Protein: CATSDRPTGSGANVLTF.

The J gene is TRBJ2-3, the V gene TRBV4-3; D is possibly TRBD1 or TRBD2 (6 bases each). Trimming removed 0 bases at V and 4 bases at J, with 17 bases between. The CDR3 is 17 residues long. The germline V gene encodes CDR1 LGHNA and CDR2 YSLEER. Written as DNA, the CDR3 is TGCGCCAGCAGCCAAGATCCTGACGGAGGGGGAGCAGATACGCAGTATTTT. Protein sequence: CASSQDPDGGGADTQYF.

This clone was counted once. J is TRBJ2-2 and V is TRBV30; a weak D match, TRBD1 (6 bases). Germline assignment: CDR1 GTSNPN and CDR2 SVGIG (reference sequence). The CDR3 is made up of 14 amino acids. CDR3 sequence: CAVQGIDYTGELFF. Here the CDR3 DNA reads TGTGCTGTTCAGGGGATAGACTACACCGGGGAGCTGTTTTTT.

The V gene is TRBV5-6, the J gene TRBJ2-1; D unresolved. The V gene's germline CDR1 is SGHDT and CDR2 YYEEEE. The ends were cut back, 4 bases at V and 9 bases at J, with 8 bases in the middle. The CDR3 runs to 11 residues. CDR3: CASSRAFEQFF. Written as DNA, the CDR3 is TGTGCCAGCAGCCGGGCGTTTGAGCAGTTCTTC. The complete variable domain, with remaining parts taken from reference TRBV5-6 and TRBJ2-1, reads DAGVTQSPTHLIKTRGQQVTLRCSPKSGHDTVSWYQQALGQGPQFIFQYYEEEERQRGNFPDRFSGHQFPNYSSELNVNALLLGDSALYLCASSRAFEQFFGPGTRLTVL.

The rearrangement uses TRBV7-2 and TRBJ2-1; no reliable D call. The CDR3 covers 15 residues. CDR1 SGHTA and CDR2 FQGNSA come from the germline V gene. The germline V and J ends were trimmed by 5 bases and 3 bases, with 14 bases remaining between them. For the CDR3, the DNA is TGTGCCAGCAGCCCCTCCCCACGTGGCTACAATGAGCAGTTCTTC. As protein: CASSPSPRGYNEQFF.

This clone was seen only once. The chain uses TRBV7-2 and TRBJ2-3, with 9 bases that match TRBD2. Germline V gene sequence: CDR1 SGHTA, CDR2 FQGNSA. The V gene end was trimmed by 3 bases and the J gene end by 6 bases; junction bases not matched to a gene: 10. The CDR3 totals 16 residues. Here the CDR3 DNA reads TGTGCCAGCAGCTTTGCGGGAGGGCCGATCTCCGATACGCAGTATTTT. As protein: CASSFAGGPISDTQYF.

The chain is built from TRBV10-3 and TRBJ2-7, with TRBD1 as a possible D gene (5 bases). Trimming stripped 3 bases from V and 7 bases from J, with 13 bases between. This CDR3 has 13 amino acids. In germline, CDR1 is ENHRY, CDR2 SYGVKD. The CDR3 DNA sequence: TGTGCCATCAGTGACCTTCTCAAGGGGGAGCAGTACTTC. Translated, it gives CAISDLLKGEQYF.

V is TRBV7-2 and J is TRBJ2-1; 14 nucleotides align to TRBD2. Per germline, CDR1 SGHTA and CDR2 FQGNSA. After removal of 5 bases from V and 14 bases from J, the junction contained 8 bases not matched to a gene. The CDR3 has 14 residues. The CDR3, as DNA: TGTGCCAGCAGCCAGAAGGGACTAGCGGGAGTGGAGTTCTTC. Amino acids: CASSQKGLAGVEFF.

CDR3: CASSLALQETQYF. CDR3 nucleotides: TGTGCCAGCAGCTTAGCGCTCCAAGAGACCCAGTACTTC. The rearrangement joins TRBV7-2 to TRBJ2-5; D not certain. The CDR3 consists of 13 residues. From germline, CDR1 is SGHTA and CDR2 FQGNSA. V lost 0 bases, J lost 1 base, and 3 bases lay in between.

The rearrangement uses TRBV28 and TRBJ1-2; tentative D call: TRBD1 (5 bases). This CDR3 comprises 13 residues. V lost 3 bases, J lost 4 bases, and 9 bases lay in between. In germline, CDR1 is MDHEN, CDR2 SYDVKM. The CDR3 sequence: CASSFQDIYGYTF. The CDR3 DNA sequence: TGTGCCAGCAGTTTTCAGGACATCTATGGCTACACCTTC.

The gene calls are TRBV24-1 and TRBJ2-3; tentative D call: TRBD1 (6 bases). Trimming stripped 8 bases from V and 0 bases from J, with 14 bases between. This CDR3 comprises 15 residues. CDR1 and CDR2 (germline): KGHDR, SFDVKD. Here the CDR3 reads CATTEGDTSTDTQYF. In nucleotides, the CDR3 is TGTGCCACCACTGAGGGGGATACTAGCACAGATACGCAGTATTTT.

This rearrangement joins TRBV5-1 to TRBJ2-5; D is undetermined. CDR3 length: 14 amino acids. CDR1 is SGHRS and CDR2 is YFSETQ in the germline V gene. V lost 1 base, J lost 5 bases, and 12 bases lay in between. The CDR3 loop reads CASSLFRSQETQYF. As DNA, the CDR3 is TGCGCCAGCAGCTTGTTCAGGAGCCAGGAGACCCAGTACTTC.

The genes are TRBV6-2 or TRBV6-3 and TRBJ2-2, with D perhaps matching TRBD1 or TRBD2 (5 bases each). Germline-derived CDR1 and CDR2 are MNHEY and SVGEGT. Trimming shortened V by 5 bases and J by 4 bases, and 23 bases separated the two germline ends. The CDR3 has 18 residues. The CDR3 sequence: CASSTPPAGIGTTGELFF. Here the CDR3 DNA reads TGTGCCAGCAGTACCCCGCCGGCCGGGATAGGGACCACCGGGGAGCTGTTTTTT.

The genes are TRBV12-5 and TRBJ2-1; 10 nucleotides match TRBD1. Germline values: CDR1 LGHNT, CDR2 FRNRAP. V shed 5 bases, J shed 9 bases, and the junction held 10 bases outside the gene matches. This CDR3 has 15 residues. CDR3 in DNA: TGTGCTAGTGGTCCCGTCCGGACAGGGGGTGTTGAGCAGTTCTTC. Translation gives CASGPVRTGGVEQFF.

The chain uses TRBV27 and TRBJ2-7; 9 nucleotides line up with TRBD1. The germline gives CDR1 MNHEY, CDR2 SMNVEV (reference sequence). The CDR3 covers 15 residues. Germline trimming cut 5 bases from V and 3 bases from J; bases unmatched to any gene: 8. The CDR3 DNA reads TGTGCCAGCAGTCCTAACAGGGGGCCGTACTACGAGCAGTACTTC. It translates to CASSPNRGPYYEQYF.

The V gene is TRBV18, the J gene TRBJ2-6; 9 bases map to TRBD1. The CDR3 has 19 amino acids. Looked up from germline, CDR1 is KGHSH and CDR2 is LQKENI. J lost 4 bases, V lost 2 bases, and 12 bases had no gene match. Here the CDR3 reads CASSPTVGQGRPGANVLTF. The CDR3 coding sequence is TGTGCCAGCTCACCAACTGTGGGACAGGGCCGTCCGGGGGCCAACGTCCTGACTTTC.

V is TRBV7-8 and J is TRBJ1-1, with D perhaps TRBD1 (6 bases). CDR3 size: 14 residues. V lost 1 base and J lost 4, with 10 bases in between. In germline, CDR1 is SGHVS, CDR2 FQNEAQ. CDR3 amino acids: CASSLGGLVTEAFF. The CDR3 DNA sequence: TGTGCCAGCAGCTTAGGGGGGCTCGTCACTGAAGCTTTCTTT. Variable domain in full (rest from reference TRBV7-8 and TRBJ1-1): GAGVSQSPRYKVAKRGQDVALRCDPISGHVSLFWYQQALGQGPEFLTYFQNEAQLDKSGLPSDRFFAERPEGSVSTLKIQRTQQEDSAVYLCASSLGGLVTEAFFGQGTRLTVV.

This sequence joins TRBV28 and TRBJ1-1; 7 bases are a match to TRBD1. The CDR3 runs 14 residues. V dropped 5 bases and J dropped 1; count of bases not matched to a gene: 4. The germline V gene encodes CDR1 MDHEN and CDR2 SYDVKM. The CDR3 DNA sequence: TGTGCCAGCAGTGGCAGGACAGGGAACACTGAAGCTTTCTTT. Residues: CASSGRTGNTEAFF.

The genes are TRBV27 and TRBJ2-3; no firm D call. The CDR3 is made up of 17 amino acids. CDR1 MNHEY and CDR2 SMNVEV come from the germline V gene (reference sequence). V was trimmed by 2 bases and J by 3 bases, leaving 18 bases between them. CDR3: CASSLQVDHPRTDTQYF. The CDR3 DNA is TGTGCCAGCAGTTTACAGGTGGACCATCCCAGGACAGATACGCAGTATTTT.

This chain joins TRBV19 and TRBJ1-1; 9 nucleotides line up with TRBD1. The germline V gene encodes CDR1 LNHDA and CDR2 SQIVND (reference sequence). Unmatched junction bases numbered 8, after V lost 9 bases and J lost 3 bases. This CDR3 spans 14 amino acids. CDR3: CARRSQGADTEAFF. CDR3 DNA: TGTGCCAGGCGTTCACAGGGGGCCGACACTGAAGCTTTCTTT.